This T cell receptor (beta chain) was sequenced for a study of T cell responses to AZD1222 COVID-19 vaccine. With respect to this clone: Its antigen is not identified.

Measured with immunoSEQ multiplex PCR; TCRdb has only the in-frame clones, and not every one. This sample carries approximately 180,000 clones, just under 95% of them seen once, and the ten largest clones take 1%. The germline V and J ends were trimmed by 6 bases and 4 bases, with 10 bases remaining between them. There are 13 residues in the CDR3. Germline V CDR1 and CDR2: SGHVS, FQNEAQ. Study results and limitations: With dominance at 160-218 and 743-854, vaccine-associated CD4 TCRs spanned spike. Reportedly, nearly half the spike-specific TCRs target unmutated variant regions.

Here the sequenced sample was peripheral blood, taken 28 days after the second dose of the MenACWY control vaccine. The chain recombines TRBV7-8 with TRBJ1-3, with D uncertain. The sequence derives from an adult who received the MenACWY meningococcal vaccine as a control. The CDR3 DNA follows: TGTGCCAGCAGTTACGGGGTAGGAAACACCATATATTTT. This codes for CASSYGVGNTIYF.